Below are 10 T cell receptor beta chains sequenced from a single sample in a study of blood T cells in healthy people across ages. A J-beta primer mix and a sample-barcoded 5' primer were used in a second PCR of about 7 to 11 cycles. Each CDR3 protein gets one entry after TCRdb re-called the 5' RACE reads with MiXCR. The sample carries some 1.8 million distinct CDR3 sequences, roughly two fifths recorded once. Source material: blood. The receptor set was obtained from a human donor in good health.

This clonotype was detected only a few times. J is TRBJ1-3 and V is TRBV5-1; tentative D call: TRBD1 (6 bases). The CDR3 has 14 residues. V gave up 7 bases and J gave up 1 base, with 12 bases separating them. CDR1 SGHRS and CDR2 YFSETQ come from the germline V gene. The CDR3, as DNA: TGCGCCAGCGCAACAACAGGGTCTGGAAACACCATATATTTT. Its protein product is CASATTGSGNTIYF.

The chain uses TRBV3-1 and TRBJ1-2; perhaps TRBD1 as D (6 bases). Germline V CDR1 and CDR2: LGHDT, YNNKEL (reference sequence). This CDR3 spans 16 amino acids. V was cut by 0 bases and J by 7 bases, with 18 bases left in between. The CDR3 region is CASSQDYNRVGSGYTF. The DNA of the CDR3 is TGTGCCAGCAGCCAAGATTATAACAGGGTGGGGAGTGGCTACACCTTC.

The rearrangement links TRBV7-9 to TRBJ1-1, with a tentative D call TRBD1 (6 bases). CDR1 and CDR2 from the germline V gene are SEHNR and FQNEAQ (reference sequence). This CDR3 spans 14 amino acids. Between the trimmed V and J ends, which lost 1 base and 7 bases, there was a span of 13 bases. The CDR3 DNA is TGTGCCAGCAGCTTAGAGAGGGGGGGAATTGAAGCTTTCTTT. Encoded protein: CASSLERGGIEAFF.

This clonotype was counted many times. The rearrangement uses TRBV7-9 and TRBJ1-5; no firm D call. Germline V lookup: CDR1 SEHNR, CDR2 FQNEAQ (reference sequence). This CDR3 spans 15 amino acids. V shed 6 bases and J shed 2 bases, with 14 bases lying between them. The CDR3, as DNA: TGTGCCAGCAGACCCATCCCAAGGGGCAATCAGCCCCAGCATTTT. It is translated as CASRPIPRGNQPQHF.

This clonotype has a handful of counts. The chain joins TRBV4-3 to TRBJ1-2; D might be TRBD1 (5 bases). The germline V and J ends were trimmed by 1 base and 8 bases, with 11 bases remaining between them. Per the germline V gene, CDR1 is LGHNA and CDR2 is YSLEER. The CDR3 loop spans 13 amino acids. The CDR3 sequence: CASSQAPGWGYTF. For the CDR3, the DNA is TGCGCCAGCAGCCAAGCCCCAGGGTGGGGCTACACCTTC.

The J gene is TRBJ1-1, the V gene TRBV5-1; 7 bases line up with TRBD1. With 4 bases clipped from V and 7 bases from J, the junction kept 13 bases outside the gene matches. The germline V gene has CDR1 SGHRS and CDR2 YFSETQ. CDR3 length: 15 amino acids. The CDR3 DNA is TGCGCCAGCAGCCTAGGGACAGAACCAACGAGTGAAGCTTTCTTT. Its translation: CASSLGTEPTSEAFF.

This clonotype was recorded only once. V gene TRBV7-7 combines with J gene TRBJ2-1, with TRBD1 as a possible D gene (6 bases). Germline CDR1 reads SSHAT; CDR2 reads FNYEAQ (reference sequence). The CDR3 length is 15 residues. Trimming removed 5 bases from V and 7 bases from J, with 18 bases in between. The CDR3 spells CASSQGTEEGNEQFF. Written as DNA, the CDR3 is TGTGCCAGCAGCCAGGGGACCGAAGAGGGGAATGAGCAGTTCTTC.

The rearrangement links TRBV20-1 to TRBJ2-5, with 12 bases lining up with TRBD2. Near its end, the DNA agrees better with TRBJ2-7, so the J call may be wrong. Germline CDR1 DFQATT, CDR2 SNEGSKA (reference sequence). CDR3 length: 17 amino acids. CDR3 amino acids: CSARDLGGLAGLYEQYF. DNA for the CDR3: TGCAGTGCTAGAGATCTGGGAGGACTAGCGGGGCTATACGAGCAGTACTTC.

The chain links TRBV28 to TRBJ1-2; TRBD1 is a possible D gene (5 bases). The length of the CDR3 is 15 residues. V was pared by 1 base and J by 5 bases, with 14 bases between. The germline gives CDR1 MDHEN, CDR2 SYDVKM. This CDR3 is CASSLSSARGYGYTF. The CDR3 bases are TGTGCCAGCAGTTTATCGTCCGCGCGGGGGTATGGCTACACCTTC.

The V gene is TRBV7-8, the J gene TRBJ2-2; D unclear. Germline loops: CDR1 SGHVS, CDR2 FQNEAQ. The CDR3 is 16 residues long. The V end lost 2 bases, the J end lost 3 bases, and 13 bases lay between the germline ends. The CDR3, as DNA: TGTGCCAGCAGCTTACTACGGATCTTTCACACCGGGGAGCTGTTTTTT. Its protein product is CASSLLRIFHTGELFF.